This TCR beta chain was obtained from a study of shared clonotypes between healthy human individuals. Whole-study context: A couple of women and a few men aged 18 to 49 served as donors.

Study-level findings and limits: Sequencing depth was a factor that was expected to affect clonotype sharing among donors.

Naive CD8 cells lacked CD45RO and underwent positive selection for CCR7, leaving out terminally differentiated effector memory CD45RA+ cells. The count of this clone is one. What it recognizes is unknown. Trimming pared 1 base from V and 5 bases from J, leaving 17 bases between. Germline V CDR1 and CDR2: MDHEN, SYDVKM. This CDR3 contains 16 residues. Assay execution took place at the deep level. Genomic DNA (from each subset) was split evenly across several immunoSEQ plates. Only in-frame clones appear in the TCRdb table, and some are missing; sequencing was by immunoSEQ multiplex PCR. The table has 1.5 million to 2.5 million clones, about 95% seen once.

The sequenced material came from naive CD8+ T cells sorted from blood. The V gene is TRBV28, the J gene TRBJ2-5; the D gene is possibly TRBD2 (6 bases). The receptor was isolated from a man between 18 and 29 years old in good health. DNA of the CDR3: TGTGCCAGCAGTTTATTGGCGGGACGGACAATTGAGACCCAGTACTTC. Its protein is CASSLLAGRTIETQYF. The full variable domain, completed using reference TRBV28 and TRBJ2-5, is DVKVTQSSRYLVKRTGEKVFLECVQDMDHENMFWYRQDPGLGLRLIYFSYDVKMKEKGDIPEGYSVSREKKERFSLILESASTNQTSMYLCASSLLAGRTIETQYFGPGTRLLVL.